In its sample, the clone carrying this T cell receptor beta chain was seen a few times. Its target is not known. Sample time point: sample taken at primary tumor resection. Whole RNA came from tumor, nontumor lung or frozen PBMC and was sequenced without being sorted. The source of the sample is a study of spatial heterogeneity in lung cancer. Study in general: Raw reads showed each unique TCR and UMI combination turning up more than ten times on average.

Whole-study results and caveats: Blood contained ubiquitous expanded tumor TCRs more at resection than at follow-up.

TCR cDNA molecules were tagged individually, and each one carried a unique molecular identifier. Using its own MiXCR run on the 5' RACE reads, TCRdb lists one record per CDR3 protein. The table shows approximately 44,000 distinct CDR3 sequences, with roughly 13% occurring only once. Germline loops: CDR1 MDHEN, CDR2 SYDVKM. The CDR3 is 17 residues long. V was pared by 5 bases and J by 0 bases, with 7 bases of the junction left unmatched. J is TRBJ2-2 and V is TRBV28; 9 bases line up with TRBD1. Sample: PBMCs, taken at surgery. The sequence was obtained from a male donor with early-stage non-small cell lung cancer. The CDR3 protein is CASSRTGAPSNTGELFF. In DNA form, the CDR3 reads TGTGCCAGCAGTCGGACAGGGGCCCCCTCGAACACCGGGGAGCTGTTTTTT.